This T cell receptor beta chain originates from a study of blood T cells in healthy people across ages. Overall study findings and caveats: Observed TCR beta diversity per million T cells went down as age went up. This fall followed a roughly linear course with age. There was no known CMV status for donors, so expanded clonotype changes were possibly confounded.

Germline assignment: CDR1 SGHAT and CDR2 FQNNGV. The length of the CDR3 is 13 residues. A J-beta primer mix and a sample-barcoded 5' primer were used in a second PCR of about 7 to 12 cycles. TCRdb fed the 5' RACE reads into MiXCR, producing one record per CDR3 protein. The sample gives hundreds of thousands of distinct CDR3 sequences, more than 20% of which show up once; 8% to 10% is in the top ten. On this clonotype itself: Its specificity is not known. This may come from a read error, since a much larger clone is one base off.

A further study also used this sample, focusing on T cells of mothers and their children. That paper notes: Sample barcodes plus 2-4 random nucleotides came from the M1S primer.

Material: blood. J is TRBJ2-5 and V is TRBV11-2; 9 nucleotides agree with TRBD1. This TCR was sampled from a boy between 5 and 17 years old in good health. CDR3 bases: TGTGCCAGCAGCTCGGACAGGGGAGAGACCCGGTACTTC. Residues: CASSSDRGETRYF.